These T cell receptor beta chains were read from a single sample in a study of blood T cells in healthy people across ages. TCRdb reprocessed the 5' RACE reads with MiXCR, giving one entry per CDR3 protein. Found here are hundreds of thousands of distinct CDR3 sequences, roughly 25% of them singletons; the top ten hold 9.4%. A further study also used this sample, focusing on T cells of mothers and their children.

Sequences were obtained from blood. These receptors originate from a boy younger than 18 in good health. Both conserved end residues are part of each CDR3. Each record gives: D gene, J gene, clone size, V gene, CDR3 protein, CDR3 DNA. D genes are given only for firm matches. Some rows have no size entry. The others give once, few or many, or a class for an expanded clone.

NA TRBJ2-5 few TRBV5-1 CASSLGPGGPSKETQYF TGCGCCAGCAGCTTGGGCCCTGGTGGGCCCTCCAAAGAGACCCAGTACTTC
TRBD2 TRBJ2-1 NA TRBV18 CASSPNRDYAYNEQFF TGTGCCAGCTCACCGAACCGGGACTACGCATACAATGAGCAGTTCTTC
TRBD1 TRBJ1-1 NA TRBV24-1 CAPRGQMNTEAFF TGTGCCCCCAGGGGACAGATGAACACTGAAGCTTTCTTT
NA TRBJ2-7 NA TRBV25-1 CASSWGTEQYF TGTGCCAGCAGTTGGGGGACCGAGCAGTACTTC
NA TRBJ2-1 once TRBV21-1 CASSKGGNPYNEQFF TGTGCCAGTAGCAAAGGCGGTAATCCCTACAATGAGCAGTTCTTC
NA TRBJ2-5 NA TRBV7-3 CASSPGGVEETQYF TGTGCCAGCAGCCCTGGTGGGGTAGAAGAGACCCAGTACTTC
TRBD2 TRBJ2-3 NA TRBV12-3/TRBV12-4 CASSPGTSERADTQYF TGTGCCAGCAGTCCGGGGACTAGCGAGAGGGCAGATACGCAGTATTTT
NA TRBJ1-2 few TRBV12-3/TRBV12-4 CASSLVTGSGYTF TGTGCCAGCAGTCTCGTAACAGGTAGTGGCTACACCTTC
NA TRBJ1-5 NA TRBV20-1 CSARAHESNQPQHF TGCAGTGCTAGGGCCCACGAGAGCAATCAGCCCCAGCATTTT
NA TRBJ1-5 NA TRBV12-3/TRBV12-4 CASSLSGGSYQPQHF TGTGCCAGCAGTTTGAGCGGGGGGTCATATCAGCCCCAGCATTTT
TRBD1 TRBJ1-2 NA TRBV5-6 CASSTGTGSWGYTF TGTGCCAGCAGCACCGGGACAGGCTCCTGGGGCTACACCTTC
NA TRBJ2-1 few TRBV3-1 CASSQDLGGDSGEQFF TGTGCCAGCAGCCAAGATCTGGGGGGCGATTCAGGCGAACAGTTCTTC
TRBD1 TRBJ1-2 few TRBV9 CASSVAQGGYYGYTF TGTGCCAGCAGCGTAGCCCAGGGGGGTTACTATGGCTACACCTTC
NA TRBJ2-7 few TRBV6-5 CASTSDAKGYEQYF TGTGCCAGCACCTCGGACGCGAAAGGCTACGAGCAGTACTTC
TRBD1 TRBJ2-7 few TRBV7-9 CASSSPGQSHEQYF TGTGCCAGCAGCTCTCCGGGACAGTCTCACGAGCAGTACTTC
NA TRBJ1-4 NA TRBV5-1 CASSYGGGDEKLFF TGCGCCAGCAGCTACGGAGGGGGGGATGAAAAACTGTTTTTT
NA TRBJ1-2 few TRBV7-9 CASSAPGQDINYGYTF TGTGCCAGCAGCGCCCCCGGACAAGACATTAACTATGGCTACACCTTC
TRBD2 TRBJ2-7 NA TRBV6-4 CASSDLKTSGGLYEQYF TGTGCCAGCAGTGACCTTAAAACTAGCGGGGGACTATACGAGCAGTACTTC
NA TRBJ1-1 NA TRBV24-1 CATSDLSGTESFF TGTGCCACCAGTGATTTGTCGGGTACTGAATCTTTCTTT
TRBD1 TRBJ1-2 NA TRBV5-6 CASSPGTGDYGYTF TGTGCCAGCAGCCCCGGGACAGGGGACTATGGCTACACCTTC
TRBD1 TRBJ1-3 NA TRBV3-1 CASSQYGDRTGNTIYF TGTGCCAGCAGCCAATATGGGGACAGAACTGGAAACACCATATATTTT
NA TRBJ1-2 few TRBV29-1 CSVVAQGPSGYTF TGCAGCGTTGTGGCGCAGGGCCCTAGTGGCTACACCTTC
TRBD1 TRBJ1-2 few TRBV27 CASSLFAGGEGYTF TGTGCCAGCAGTTTATTTGCAGGGGGCGAGGGCTACACCTTC
NA TRBJ2-7 few TRBV5-1 CASSLALGAHEQYF TGCGCCAGCAGCTTGGCGCTGGGGGCCCACGAGCAGTACTTC
TRBD1 TRBJ1-2 few TRBV25-1 CASSEDRVYGYTF TGTGCCAGCAGTGAGGACAGGGTCTATGGCTACACCTTC
TRBD1 TRBJ1-2 NA TRBV14 CASSQDITGGNGYTF TGTGCCAGCAGCCAAGATATCACAGGGGGTAATGGCTACACCTTC
TRBD1 TRBJ1-2 NA TRBV12-3/TRBV12-4 CASRDRGRNYGYTF TGTGCCAGCAGGGACAGGGGGCGTAACTATGGCTACACCTTC